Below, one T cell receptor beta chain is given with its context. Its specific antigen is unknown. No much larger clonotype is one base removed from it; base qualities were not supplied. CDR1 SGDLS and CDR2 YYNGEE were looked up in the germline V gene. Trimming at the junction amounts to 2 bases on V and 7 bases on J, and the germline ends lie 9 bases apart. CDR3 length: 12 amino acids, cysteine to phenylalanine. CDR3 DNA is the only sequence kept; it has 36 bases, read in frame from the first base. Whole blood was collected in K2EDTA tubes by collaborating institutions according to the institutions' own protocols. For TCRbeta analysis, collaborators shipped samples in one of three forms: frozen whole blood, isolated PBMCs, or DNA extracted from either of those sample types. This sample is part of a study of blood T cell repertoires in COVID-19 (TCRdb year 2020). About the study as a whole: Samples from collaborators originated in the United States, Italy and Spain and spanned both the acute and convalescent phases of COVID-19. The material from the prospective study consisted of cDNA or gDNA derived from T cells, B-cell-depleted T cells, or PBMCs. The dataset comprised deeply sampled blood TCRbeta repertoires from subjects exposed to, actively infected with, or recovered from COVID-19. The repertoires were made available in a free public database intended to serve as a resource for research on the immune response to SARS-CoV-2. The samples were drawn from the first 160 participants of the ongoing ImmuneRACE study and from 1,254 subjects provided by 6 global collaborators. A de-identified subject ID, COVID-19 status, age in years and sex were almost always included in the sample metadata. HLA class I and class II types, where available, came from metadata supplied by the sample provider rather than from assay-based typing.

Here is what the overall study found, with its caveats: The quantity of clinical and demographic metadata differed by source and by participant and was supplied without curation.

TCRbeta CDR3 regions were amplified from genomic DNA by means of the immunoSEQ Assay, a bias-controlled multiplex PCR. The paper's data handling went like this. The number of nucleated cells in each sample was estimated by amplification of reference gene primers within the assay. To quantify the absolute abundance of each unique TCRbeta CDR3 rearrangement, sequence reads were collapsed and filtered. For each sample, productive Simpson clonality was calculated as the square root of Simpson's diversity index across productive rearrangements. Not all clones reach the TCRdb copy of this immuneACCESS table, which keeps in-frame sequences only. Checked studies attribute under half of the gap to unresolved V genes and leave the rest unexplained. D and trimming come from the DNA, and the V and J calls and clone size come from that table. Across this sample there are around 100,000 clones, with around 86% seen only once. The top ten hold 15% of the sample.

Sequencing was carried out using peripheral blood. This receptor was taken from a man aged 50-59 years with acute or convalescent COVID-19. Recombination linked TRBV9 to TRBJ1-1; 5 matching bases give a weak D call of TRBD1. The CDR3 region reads CASSVGGDEAFF. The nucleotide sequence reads TGTGCCAGCAGCGTGGGGGGAGATGAAGCTTTCTTT.